What follows are 28 T cell receptor beta chains derived from one specimen sequenced in a study of blood T cell repertoires in COVID-19. Sequencing was performed with immunoSEQ multiplex PCR; in TCRdb, only in-frame clones are kept and a portion is missing. The sample consists of 210,000 or so clones, approximately 87% of them appearing once. Sample: PBMCs or T cells enriched from blood (not recorded which). These receptors were collected from a woman in her 50s in a cohort exposed to, infected with or recovered from COVID-19 (not recorded which).

V usage is TRBV10-3 and J usage is TRBJ1-6, with D unresolved. V lost 4 bases, J lost 8 bases, and 12 bases lay in between. Looked up from germline, CDR1 is ENHRY and CDR2 is SYGVKD. The CDR3 sequence is 14 residues long. The CDR3 nucleotides are TGTGCCATCAGTGTCGGTGGAGTGGATTCACCCCTCCACTTT. Translating gives CAISVGGVDSPLHF.

The chain couples TRBV27 to TRBJ1-5; 9 bases agree with TRBD1. The junction had 8 bases not matched to a gene; V was cut back by 4 bases and J by 7 bases. CDR1 MNHEY and CDR2 SMNVEV come from the germline V gene (reference sequence). This CDR3 contains 15 residues. In DNA, the CDR3 is TGTGCCAGCAGTTCCCCCCGACAGGGGGTCCAGCCCCAGCATTTT. It encodes CASSSPRQGVQPQHF.

Only a few counts were recorded for this clone. The rearrangement uses TRBV2 and TRBJ2-7; no reliable D call. The CDR3 is made up of 11 amino acids. V was trimmed by 6 bases and J by 3 bases, leaving 6 bases between them. The germline V gene has CDR1 SNHLY and CDR2 FYNNEI. The CDR3 region has the DNA TGTGCCAGCAGCTCCAGCTACGAGCAGTACTTC. Residues: CASSSSYEQYF.

This chain uses TRBV12-3 or TRBV12-4 with TRBJ1-2; 7 nucleotides line up with TRBD1. J gave up 6 bases and V 5 bases, and 3 bases lay outside the gene matches. CDR3 size: 12 residues. The CDR3 protein is CASSPGTDGYTF. CDR3 DNA: TGTGCCAGCAGTCCCGGGACAGATGGCTACACCTTC.

The chain recombines TRBV11-2 with TRBJ1-2, with D possibly being TRBD1 (5 bases). The CDR3 has 12 residues. V lost 3 bases to trimming and J lost 7 bases, with 9 bases between them. Germline V CDR1 and CDR2: SGHAT, FQNNGV. CDR3 region: CASSLVRVGYTF. CDR3 coding DNA: TGTGCCAGCAGCTTGGTCAGGGTTGGCTACACCTTC.

This clone was observed once. This sequence joins TRBV10-2 and TRBJ2-1; D is undetermined. From germline, CDR1 is WSHSY and CDR2 SAAADI. V was shortened by 5 bases and J by 4 bases, with 9 bases between the two germline ends. This CDR3 comprises 13 residues. The CDR3 loop reads CASSLTIYNEQFF. CDR3 DNA sequence: TGCGCCAGCAGTCTGACAATTTACAATGAGCAGTTCTTC.

This rearrangement joins TRBV6-2 or TRBV6-3 to TRBJ1-1; 9 nucleotides agree with TRBD1. Germline trimming cut 2 bases from V and 4 bases from J; bases unmatched to any gene: 8. CDR1 is MNHEY and CDR2 is SVGEGT in the germline V gene. The length of the CDR3 is 16 residues. CDR3: CASSYGQGTGGTEAFF. The CDR3 DNA sequence: TGTGCCAGCAGTTACGGACAGGGGACCGGTGGCACTGAAGCTTTCTTT.

This sequence joins TRBV18 and TRBJ1-1, with unresolved D. Germline V gene lookup returns CDR1 KGHSH and CDR2 LQKENI. With 3 bases removed from V and 0 bases from J, the gap between germline ends came to 14 bases. CDR3 length equals 16 residues. CDR3 region: CASSPRLGDLNTEAFF. CDR3 DNA sequence: TGTGCCAGCTCACCTCGGCTGGGAGACCTGAACACTGAAGCTTTCTTT.

This clone was observed once. The chain joins TRBV4-1 to TRBJ2-7; perhaps TRBD1 as D (6 bases). The ends were cut back, 1 base at V and 2 bases at J, with 12 bases in the middle. CDR3 size: 15 residues. The germline gives CDR1 MGHRA, CDR2 YSYEKL. The CDR3 DNA reads TGCGCCAGCAGCCAAGTCCGGACAGAAGCCTACGAGCAGTACTTC. Translation: CASSQVRTEAYEQYF.

The rearrangement joins TRBV27 to TRBJ1-2; 8 bases match TRBD1. There are 13 residues in the CDR3. Germline V gene data show CDR1 as MNHEY and CDR2 as SMNVEV (reference sequence). V was clipped by 3 bases and J by 7 bases; unmatched bases: 4. CDR3 coding DNA: TGTGCCAGCAGTTTTCGGACAGGGACTGGCTACACCTTC. Its translation: CASSFRTGTGYTF.

The chain uses TRBV18 and TRBJ1-1; 8 positions agree with TRBD1. Trimming took 5 bases from V and 3 from J; bases not matched to a gene: 5. The germline CDR1 and CDR2 sequences are KGHSH and LQKENI. The CDR3 has 14 amino acids. CDR3 nucleotides: TGTGCCAGCTCAACAGGGGGTTGGGACACTGAAGCTTTCTTT. It encodes CASSTGGWDTEAFF.

V and J are TRBV19 and TRBJ1-1, with 8 nucleotides matching TRBD1. Germline V CDR1 and CDR2: LNHDA, SQIVND (reference sequence). J lost 1 base, V lost 4 bases, and 8 bases had no gene match. CDR3 length: 16 amino acids. The CDR3 bases are TGTGCCAGTAGTACGCGACAGGGGCGCCCGAACACTGAAGCTTTCTTT. It codes for CASSTRQGRPNTEAFF.

This clone occurred many times. The V gene is TRBV7-6, the J gene TRBJ2-1, with TRBD1 identical over 9 bases. This CDR3 has 15 residues. V was pared by 2 bases and J by 7 bases, with 6 bases of the junction left unmatched. CDR1 is SGHVS, CDR2 FNYEAQ, per germline. As DNA, the CDR3 is TGTGCCAGCAGCTTATGGACAGGGGTGGTAAATGAGCAGTTCTTC. As protein: CASSLWTGVVNEQFF. Complete variable domain (other parts from reference TRBV7-6 and TRBJ2-1): GAGVSQSPRYKVTKRGQDVALRCDPISGHVSLYWYRQALGQGPEFLTYFNYEAQQDKSGLPNDRFSAERPEGSISTLTIQRTEQRDSAMYRCASSLWTGVVNEQFFGPGTRLTVL.

The chain links TRBV6-5 to TRBJ2-5; 8 bases are a match to TRBD1. CDR3 size: 13 residues. The ends lost 5 bases at V and 7 bases at J; junction bases unmatched: 6. The germline CDR1 and CDR2 sequences are MNHEY and SVGAGI. The CDR3 DNA follows: TGTGCCAGCAGTCTAGGACAGGGACTGACCCAGTACTTC. This codes for CASSLGQGLTQYF.

The chain combines TRBV10-3 with TRBJ2-7, with D hard to call. Germline V gene lookup returns CDR1 ENHRY and CDR2 SYGVKD. V was clipped by 4 bases and J by 1 base, with 5 bases between them. The CDR3 has 12 amino acids. CDR3 sequence: CAISATSYEQYF. The DNA of the CDR3 is TGTGCCATCAGTGCAACATCCTACGAGCAGTACTTC.

The chain employs TRBV5-6 and TRBJ2-7, with TRBD2 as a possible D gene (6 bases). The CDR3 contains 16 residues. The ends were cut back, 3 bases at V and 0 bases at J, with 16 bases in the middle. The germline gives CDR1 SGHDT, CDR2 YYEEEE. The CDR3 spells CASSSGPGGTSYEQYF. The DNA of the CDR3 is TGTGCCAGCAGCTCAGGACCCGGGGGTACCTCCTACGAGCAGTACTTC.

The CDR3 sequence is CASSVEWQGNEQFF. In DNA form, the CDR3 reads TGTGCCAGCAGCGTAGAATGGCAGGGCAATGAGCAGTTCTTC. V gene TRBV9 combines with J gene TRBJ2-1; possibly TRBD1 for D (5 bases). V was shortened by 0 bases and J by 6 bases, with 10 bases between the two germline ends. The CDR3 runs to 14 residues. Per germline, CDR1 SGDLS and CDR2 YYNGEE. Together with reference TRBV9 and TRBJ2-1, the CDR3 gives the full variable domain: DSGVTQTPKHLITATGQRVTLRCSPRSGDLSVYWYQQSLDQGLQFLIQYYNGEERAKGNILERFSAQQFPDLHSELNLSSLELGDSALYFCASSVEWQGNEQFFGPGTRLTVL.

This sequence joins TRBV4-3 and TRBJ2-7; D is unresolved. In germline, CDR1 is LGHNA, CDR2 YSLEER. Trimming stripped 0 bases from V and 0 bases from J, with 9 bases between. This CDR3 is built from 15 residues. CDR3 nucleotide sequence: TGCGCCAGCAGCCAAGATTATGAGAGCTCCTACGAGCAGTACTTC. It translates to CASSQDYESSYEQYF.

This clone was seen a handful of times. The CDR3 DNA reads TGCGCCAGCAGCCCCGTCGGATTGTCAGCGGGGGTCACCGGGGAGCTGTTTTTT. Translated, it gives CASSPVGLSAGVTGELFF. The chain has TRBV4-3 and TRBJ2-2, with TRBD2 matching 8 bases. Germline values: CDR1 LGHNA, CDR2 YSLEER. The CDR3 is 18 residues long. With 4 bases clipped from V and 4 bases from J, the junction kept 14 bases outside the gene matches.

The chain recombines TRBV6-5 with TRBJ1-2, with no clear D. The germline V gene encodes CDR1 MNHEY and CDR2 SVGAGI. There are 11 residues in the CDR3. Between the trimmed V and J ends, which lost 6 bases and 5 bases, there was a span of 7 bases. CDR3 sequence reads: CASSWTYGYTF. DNA of the CDR3: TGTGCCAGCAGCTGGACTTATGGCTACACCTTC.

This chain links TRBV27 with TRBJ1-5; 8 nucleotides line up with TRBD1. The CDR3 spans 15 residues. CDR1 is MNHEY, CDR2 SMNVEV, per germline (reference sequence). The V gene end was trimmed by 3 bases and the J gene end by 6 bases; junction bases not matched to a gene: 7. CDR3 sequence (DNA): TGTGCCAGCAGTTTGATTTCAGGGGGCACTCAGCCCCAGCATTTT. Encoded protein: CASSLISGGTQPQHF.

The chain employs TRBV7-2 and TRBJ2-4; D is undetermined. CDR1 and CDR2 (germline): SGHTA, FQGNSA. The CDR3 length is 14 residues. V was cut by 1 base and J by 0 bases, with 4 bases left in between. In DNA form, the CDR3 reads TGTGCCAGCAGCTTAGGTCTAGCCAAAAACATTCAGTACTTC. As protein: CASSLGLAKNIQYF.

This clone was recorded only once. The rearrangement uses TRBV7-2 and TRBJ2-6, with 11 bases matching TRBD1. Trimming at V came to 4 bases and at J to 0 bases, leaving 5 bases not matched to a gene. This CDR3 is built from 18 residues. Looked up from germline, CDR1 is SGHTA and CDR2 is FQGNSA. CDR3 coding DNA: TGTGCCAGCAGCTCGGGACAGGGGGGTTTCTCTGGGGCCAACGTCCTGACTTTC. This gives the protein CASSSGQGGFSGANVLTF. Complete variable domain (other parts from reference TRBV7-2 and TRBJ2-6): GAGVSQSPSNKVTEKGKDVELRCDPISGHTALYWYRQSLGQGLEFLIYFQGNSAPDKSGLPSDRFSAERTGGSVSTLTIQRTQQEDSAVYLCASSSGQGGFSGANVLTFGAGSRLTVL.

The rearrangement joins TRBV6-2 or TRBV6-3 to TRBJ2-2, with D hard to call. Germline lookup yields CDR1 MNHEY and CDR2 SVGEGT. The CDR3 totals 13 residues. V was cut by 5 bases and J by 7 bases, with 11 bases left in between. CDR3 loop: CASSLQALGELFF. In nucleotides, the CDR3 is TGTGCCAGCAGTCTGCAGGCCCTCGGGGAGCTGTTTTTT.

This clone was seen a single time. This chain uses TRBV7-2 with TRBJ2-3; no firm D call. V shed 2 bases and J shed 10 bases, with 7 bases lying between them. CDR3 length: 11 residues. Germline values: CDR1 SGHTA, CDR2 FQGNSA. The CDR3 sequence: CASSLRYAQYF. The CDR3, as DNA: TGTGCCAGCAGCTTACGCTATGCGCAGTATTTT.

The chain joins TRBV19 to TRBJ1-1; D remains unclear. The CDR3 loop spans 13 amino acids. V was pared by 0 bases and J by 7 bases, with 9 bases between. Germline lookup yields CDR1 LNHDA and CDR2 SQIVND (reference sequence). CDR3: CASSIERYGEAFF. Written as DNA, the CDR3 is TGTGCCAGTAGTATAGAACGGTACGGTGAAGCTTTCTTT.

The rearrangement uses TRBV7-9 and TRBJ1-5; the match to TRBD1 covers 10 bases. The germline V gene has CDR1 SEHNR and CDR2 FQNEAQ (reference sequence). The CDR3 extends over 15 amino acids. Germline trimming cut 4 bases from V and 3 bases from J; bases unmatched to any gene: 3. The CDR3 coding sequence is TGTGCCAGCAGCTCCGGGACAGGGGTCAATCAGCCCCAGCATTTT. Its translation is CASSSGTGVNQPQHF.

This chain joins TRBV5-1 and TRBJ2-1, with 11 bases that match TRBD2. This CDR3 spans 12 amino acids. The V gene's germline CDR1 is SGHRS and CDR2 YFSETQ. After removal of 4 bases from V and 13 bases from J, the junction contained 4 bases not matched to a gene. The CDR3 here is CASSPSGGHQFF. CDR3 nucleotide sequence: TGCGCCAGCAGCCCTAGCGGGGGGCATCAGTTCTTC. The full variable domain, with the rest looked up from reference TRBV5-1 and TRBJ2-1, is KAGVTQTPRYLIKTRGQQVTLSCSPISGHRSVSWYQQTPGQGLQFLFEYFSETQRNKGNFPGRFSGRQFSNSRSEMNVSTLELGDSALYLCASSPSGGHQFFGPGTRLTVL.